A selection of T cell receptor beta chains follows, all from one sample in a study of T-cell memory formation after mild COVID-19. In TCRdb, the 5' RACE reads were re-called with MiXCR into one record per CDR3 protein. Here the sample spans 450,000 to 700,000 distinct CDR3 sequences, more than 15% being singletons. Sample: PBMCs or a T cell subset sorted from them (not recorded which). The source is an adult woman who had mild COVID-19 (a few samples of this study predate the infection). Cell type and time point are not known. Each CDR3 is given with its conserved first and last residue. D genes are given only for firm matches. The listing skips clone size in some rows; elsewhere it reads once, few, many or a size class.

few	TRBD1	TRBV12-3/TRBV12-4	TRBJ1-2	TGTGCCAGCAGTCCTGAACGGACAGGACTTAACTATGGCTACACCTTC	CASSPERTGLNYGYTF
few	TRBD2	TRBV28	TRBJ2-1	TGTGCCAGCAGTTTAGGAGCTAGCGGGTGGGAGCAGTTCTTC	CASSLGASGWEQFF
.	TRBD1	TRBV5-6	TRBJ2-7	TGTGCCAGCAGCCGCGGACAGGGGGCGTCCGAGCAGTACTTC	CASSRGQGASEQYF
few	TRBD2	TRBV7-6	TRBJ2-1	TGTGCCAGCAGCGGCACGACTGGACTAGCGGGCGTGCGAAGGGAGCAGTTCTTC	CASSGTTGLAGVRREQFF
few	.	TRBV18	TRBJ2-7	TGTGCCAGCTCACCAGACGGGGGAGGCTCCTACGAGCAGTACTTC	CASSPDGGGSYEQYF
.	TRBD1	TRBV19	TRBJ1-2	TGTGCCAGTAGTTGGGACAGGGGGAATGGCTACACCTTC	CASSWDRGNGYTF
few	.	TRBV6-5	TRBJ2-7	TGTGCCAGCAGTGCTTCAGGGAGTCCCTACGAGCAGTACTTC	CASSASGSPYEQYF
.	.	TRBV24-1	TRBJ2-3	TGTGCCACCAGTGATTTCGGCACCAGCACAGATACGCAGTATTTT	CATSDFGTSTDTQYF
few	.	TRBV24-1	TRBJ2-2	TGTGCCACCACAACGAGCAACACCGGGGAGCTGTTTTTT	CATTTSNTGELFF
.	.	TRBV6-4	TRBJ1-5	TGTGCCAGCAGTGAAGAGGACAGATATAGCAATCAGCCCCAGCATTTT	CASSEEDRYSNQPQHF
few	.	TRBV5-1	TRBJ2-7	TGCGCCAGCAGCTTGGATTTGTCTGGAAAGTACTTC	CASSLDLSGKYF
.	.	TRBV5-1	TRBJ2-5	TGCGCCAGCAGCTTGGGGCCTGTAGCGGAGACCCAGTACTTC	CASSLGPVAETQYF
few	.	TRBV5-1	TRBJ1-2	TGCGCCAGCAGCCGTGGGGGGGACTATGGCTACACCTTC	CASSRGGDYGYTF
many	TRBD1	TRBV7-9	TRBJ1-6	TGTGCCAGCAGCGGGGACAGGGATAATTCACCCCTCCACTTT	CASSGDRDNSPLHF
.	.	TRBV27	TRBJ2-7	TGTGCCAGCAGTTTACAGACCCGAACCTACGAGCAGTACTTC	CASSLQTRTYEQYF
few	TRBD1	TRBV20-1	TRBJ1-2	TGCAGTGCTCCTAAGGGACAGGGAGGTGGCTACACCTTC	CSAPKGQGGGYTF
.	.	TRBV5-5	TRBJ1-1	TGTGCCAGCAGCTTGCCAGGGATGAGAACTGAAGCTTTCTTT	CASSLPGMRTEAFF
.	.	TRBV5-1	TRBJ1-1	TGCGCCAGCAGCGCGGGGACATATGCTAACACTGAAGCTTTCTTT	CASSAGTYANTEAFF
.	.	TRBV12-3/TRBV12-4	TRBJ2-2	TGTGCCAGCAGTTTAATCGGAGTCACCGGGGAGCTGTTTTTT	CASSLIGVTGELFF
few	.	TRBV4-1	TRBJ2-2	TGCGCCAGCAGCCAAGTATCTACCGGGGAGCTGTTTTTT	CASSQVSTGELFF
few	TRBD1	TRBV7-9	TRBJ2-4	TGTGCCAGCAGCCCATTGGGCCAGGGGGATGCCAAAAACATTCAGTACTTC	CASSPLGQGDAKNIQYF
many	TRBD2	TRBV29-1	TRBJ2-7	TGCAGCGTTCCCGGGACTAGCGGGACATACGAGCAGTACTTC	CSVPGTSGTYEQYF
.	.	TRBV4-2	TRBJ2-7	TGTGCCAGCGGTGCAGGGGCGAGCTCCTACGAGCAGTACTTC	CASGAGASSYEQYF
.	.	TRBV5-4	TRBJ2-4	TGTGCCAGCAGCTTGGGGATGAGGGATCCCCAAAACATTCAGTACTTC	CASSLGMRDPQNIQYF
.	.	TRBV7-2	TRBJ1-4	TGTGCCAGCAGCTTAACAGGGATAAGTTCTGAAAAACTGTTTTTT	CASSLTGISSEKLFF
few	TRBD2	TRBV29-1	TRBJ2-3	TGCAGCGTTGTGGCTAGCGGGGGACCAGATACGCAGTATTTT	CSVVASGGPDTQYF
many	TRBD1	TRBV6-5	TRBJ1-2	TGCGCCAGCAGCTCCACAGGGGGAAACTATGGCTACACCTTC	CASSSTGGNYGYTF
many	TRBD2	TRBV4-2	TRBJ2-2	TGTGCCAGCAGCCCTACTAGCGGGAGGGCCGCCGGGGAGCTGTTTTTT	CASSPTSGRAAGELFF
few	TRBD2	TRBV4-1	TRBJ2-7	TGCGCCAGCAGCCCTCGGGGGGTCCCCTACGAGCAGTACTTC	CASSPRGVPYEQYF
.	TRBD1	TRBV20-1	TRBJ1-3	TGCAGTGCCATCCCCCCAGGGGGGTCTGGAAACACCATATATTTT	CSAIPPGGSGNTIYF
.	.	TRBV2	TRBJ1-1	TGTGCCAGCAGTGAGATCCGGGACGTAGAAGCTTTCTTT	CASSEIRDVEAFF
many	.	TRBV12-3/TRBV12-4	TRBJ1-6	TGTGCCAGCAGTTTAGTGGAGCGAGTCCCCCTCCACTTT	CASSLVERVPLHF
.	TRBD2	TRBV27	TRBJ2-5	TGTGCCAGCAGTTTGGAGCCTAGCGGGAATAAAGAGACCCAGTACTTC	CASSLEPSGNKETQYF
.	.	TRBV20-1	TRBJ1-6	TGCAGTGCTACCCAGCGAGGAGAGTGGGTCCGGGGCTCACCCCTCCACTTT	CSATQRGEWVRGSPLHF
.	.	TRBV12-3/TRBV12-4	TRBJ2-1	TGTGCCAGCAGTTTCCCCAGCAGCTCCTACAATGAGCAGTTCTTC	CASSFPSSSYNEQFF
.	.	TRBV20-1	TRBJ2-5	TGCAGTGCTACCCCCGGACAGAACCAAGAGACCCAGTACTTC	CSATPGQNQETQYF
few	TRBD1	TRBV7-8	TRBJ1-3	TGTGCCAGTAGGGGACAGAAATACTCTGGAAACACCATATATTTT	CASRGQKYSGNTIYF
few	.	TRBV29-1	TRBJ1-1	TGCAGCGTTTCAAATAGAGCAGCTTTCTTT	CSVSNRAAFF
.	TRBD2	TRBV12-3/TRBV12-4	TRBJ2-1	TGTGCCAGCAGTTTACTCCGGACTAGCGGCGACAATGAGCAGTTCTTC	CASSLLRTSGDNEQFF
.	TRBD1	TRBV18	TRBJ2-1	TGTGCCAGCTCACCGGGCGGGACAGGGGGCAATGAGCAGTTCTTC	CASSPGGTGGNEQFF
few	.	TRBV5-1	TRBJ1-1	TGCGCCAGCAGCCCTAACACGATGATGAACACTGAAGCTTTCTTT	CASSPNTMMNTEAFF
many	TRBD1	TRBV12-3/TRBV12-4	TRBJ1-1	TGTGCCAGCAGTTTTGGGGACAGCACTGAAGCTTTCTTT	CASSFGDSTEAFF
few	.	TRBV24-1	TRBJ2-3	TGTGCCACCTCCGGTTTGGGAGCCCGGCAGGGAGATACGCAGTATTTT	CATSGLGARQGDTQYF
.	.	TRBV6-5	TRBJ1-1	TGTGCCAGCAGTAGGGACCTTCGAGGGACTGAAGCTTTCTTT	CASSRDLRGTEAFF
few	.	TRBV13	TRBJ2-1	TGTGCCAGCAGCTTAGTGGGGCGCTCCTACAATGAGCAGTTCTTC	CASSLVGRSYNEQFF